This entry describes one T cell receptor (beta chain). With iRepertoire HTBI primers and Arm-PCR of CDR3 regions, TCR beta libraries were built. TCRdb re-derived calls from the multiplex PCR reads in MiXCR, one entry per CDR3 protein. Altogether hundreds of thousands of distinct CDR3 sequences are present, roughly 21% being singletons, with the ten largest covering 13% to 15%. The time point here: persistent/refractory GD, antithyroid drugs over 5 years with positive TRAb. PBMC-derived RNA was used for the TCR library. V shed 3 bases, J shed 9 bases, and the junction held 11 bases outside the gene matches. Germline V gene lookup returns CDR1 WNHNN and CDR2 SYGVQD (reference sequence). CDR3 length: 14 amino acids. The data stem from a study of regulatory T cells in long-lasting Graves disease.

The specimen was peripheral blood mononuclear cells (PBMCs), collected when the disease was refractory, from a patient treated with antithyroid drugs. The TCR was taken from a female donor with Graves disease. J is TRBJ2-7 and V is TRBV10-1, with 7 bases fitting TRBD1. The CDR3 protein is CASSEDRVSGGQYF. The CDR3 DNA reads TGCGCCAGCAGTGAAGACAGGGTTTCTGGGGGGCAGTACTTC.